This entry lists 10 T cell receptor beta chains sequenced from one sample in a study of vaccination and CD4 T cells after COVID-19. At the Johns Hopkins FTIC core, DNA taken from cultured CD4+ T cells was sequenced by way of the Oncomine TCR Beta short-read assay. MiXCR, run by TCRdb on the PCR reads, gives a single entry per CDR3 protein. The table shows under 5,500 distinct CDR3 sequences, with roughly 60% occurring only once. For these receptors, no antigen is known. Treatment specified: approximately 11-day PBMC culture with coronavirus spike peptide pools or control peptides (ViraFEST assay). CD4+ T cells of the unexposed donor were collected before the COVID-19 pandemic (2011-2018). Sample: CD4+ T cells from blood, cultured in vitro. Receptor source: a human donor in good health.

The chain links TRBV6-1 to TRBJ1-1; no clear D gene. This CDR3 spans 14 amino acids. Germline CDR1 is MNHNS and CDR2 is SASEGT. Trimming left V 6 bases short and J 0 bases short, with 11 bases between. CDR3 loop: CASSRSAMNTEAFF. In nucleotides, the CDR3 is TGTGCCAGCAGCCGGAGTGCGATGAACACTGAAGCTTTCTTT.

The chain's CDR3 is CSVVGGGGAPETQYF. CDR3 nucleotides: TGCAGCGTTGTTGGGGGCGGGGGGGCCCCAGAGACCCAGTACTTC. The chain is built from TRBV29-1 and TRBJ2-5; 9 nucleotides align to TRBD2. Germline CDR1 reads SQVTM; CDR2 reads ANQGSEA. Trimming at V came to 4 bases and at J to 4 bases, leaving 10 bases not matched to a gene. The CDR3 extends over 15 amino acids.

This clonotype has a handful of counts. The V and J genes are TRBV20-1 and TRBJ2-1; D might be TRBD2 (5 bases). Trimming left V 1 base short and J 4 bases short, with 8 bases between. The CDR3 covers 13 residues. CDR1 DFQATT and CDR2 SNEGSKA come from the germline V gene (reference sequence). CDR3 sequence: CSARVPGYNEQFF. The CDR3 DNA sequence: TGCAGTGCTAGAGTCCCGGGGTACAATGAGCAGTTCTTC.

This clonotype was counted between two and nine times. V and J are TRBV2 and TRBJ1-2; TRBD1 might be the D (6 bases). V shed 5 bases and J shed 4 bases, with 26 bases lying between them. This CDR3 comprises 18 residues. Germline-derived CDR1 and CDR2 are SNHLY and FYNNEI. Here the CDR3 reads CASSQRGGGAGETYGYTF. The CDR3 region has the DNA TGTGCCAGCAGTCAGAGAGGGGGTGGGGCAGGGGAGACCTATGGCTACACCTTC.

This clonotype was seen just once. This chain links TRBV12-3 or TRBV12-4 with TRBJ2-4; D perhaps matches TRBD2 (5 bases). The CDR3 has 15 residues. The germline V and J ends were trimmed by 3 bases and 0 bases, with 9 bases remaining between them. CDR3: CASSLTTLAKNIQYF. The CDR3 DNA is TGTGCCAGCAGTTTGACTACCCTAGCCAAAAACATTCAGTACTTC.

This chain links TRBV18 with TRBJ1-6; no clear D gene. The CDR3 runs 14 residues. Trimming removed 6 bases from V and 5 bases from J, with 11 bases in between. Germline V gene data show CDR1 as KGHSH and CDR2 as LQKENI. The CDR3: CASSNQENNSPLHF. CDR3 coding DNA: TGTGCCAGCTCCAACCAGGAAAATAATTCACCCCTCCACTTT.

The chain uses TRBV20-1 and TRBJ1-5, with D maybe TRBD1 (5 bases). Per the germline V gene, CDR1 is DFQATT and CDR2 is SNEGSKA (reference sequence). The CDR3 is made up of 13 amino acids. Trimming removed 3 bases at V and 3 bases at J, with 9 bases between. The CDR3 DNA sequence: TGCAGTGCTAGGCGGGACCCCAATCAGCCCCAGCATTTT. It yields the protein CSARRDPNQPQHF.

CDR3 sequence reads: CSARLGGASGRALADTQYF. The CDR3 DNA reads as TGCAGTGCTAGATTAGGGGGGGCTAGCGGGAGGGCACTGGCAGATACGCAGTATTTT. V gene TRBV20-1 combines with J gene TRBJ2-3; 12 bases map to TRBD2. CDR3 length: 19 residues. V lost 2 bases, J lost 4 bases, and 16 bases stayed unmatched. Germline CDR1 and CDR2: DFQATT and SNEGSKA (reference sequence).

The chain joins TRBV19 to TRBJ1-1; no clear D. Trimming left V 10 bases short and J 0 bases short, with 12 bases between. The CDR3 covers 13 residues. Germline CDR1 and CDR2: LNHDA and SQIVND (reference sequence). CDR3 sequence (DNA): TGTGCCACCGCAGAGTCCATGAACACTGAAGCTTTCTTT. Translation: CATAESMNTEAFF.

The gene calls are TRBV20-1 and TRBJ1-2; 8 positions agree with TRBD1. Looked up from germline, CDR1 is DFQATT and CDR2 is SNEGSKA (reference sequence). The V segment lost 5 bases and the J segment 8 bases; nucleotides outside the gene matches: 7. The CDR3 is made up of 12 amino acids. The CDR3 loop is CSALTGVGGYTF. CDR3 DNA sequence: TGCAGTGCTCTGACAGGGGTTGGGGGCTACACCTTC.